These 26 T cell receptor beta chains were sequenced from one sample in a study of cytomegalovirus exposure and HLA in healthy donors. This PCR relied on a set of 60 Vbeta primers and 13 Jbeta primers. Clones were sequenced by immunoSEQ multiplex PCR, and TCRdb holds only the in-frame ones, with some missing. Of more than 140,000 clones listed, 82% are singletons. The sequenced sample consisted of PBMCs. The receptors shown here come from a man aged 18 to 29 in good health and CMV-seropositive.

The chain links TRBV4-3 to TRBJ1-5; D gene ambiguous. Deletions cut 0 bases from V and 4 bases from J, with 7 bases between. Germline-derived CDR1 and CDR2 are LGHNA and YSLEER. There are 14 residues in the CDR3. The CDR3: CASSQEAGNQPQHF. The CDR3 region has the DNA TGCGCCAGCAGCCAAGAGGCAGGAAATCAGCCCCAGCATTTT.

The chain couples TRBV29-1 to TRBJ2-5; tentative D call: TRBD1 (6 bases). The DNA end is a closer match to TRBJ2-7, so the J assignment may be wrong. The CDR3 loop spans 14 amino acids. The germline V gene encodes CDR1 SQVTM and CDR2 ANQGSEA. The CDR3 here is CSVEKARGSYEQYF. As DNA, the CDR3 is TGCAGCGTTGAGAAGGCCAGGGGATCCTACGAGCAGTACTTC.

This chain connects TRBV11-2 to TRBJ2-3, with 7 bases that match TRBD2. From germline, CDR1 is SGHAT and CDR2 FQNNGV. The length of the CDR3 is 14 residues. The ends lost 8 bases at V and 4 bases at J; junction bases unmatched: 9. CDR3 in amino acids: CASGRGGSSDTQYF. The CDR3 DNA sequence: TGTGCCAGCGGAAGGGGCGGGAGTTCAGATACGCAGTATTTT.

This clone was recorded a few times. The genes are TRBV6-5 and TRBJ2-7; a weak D match, TRBD1 (6 bases). This CDR3 is built from 14 residues. V was clipped by 2 bases and J by 5 bases, with 13 bases between them. Germline CDR1 MNHEY, CDR2 SVGAGI. As DNA, the CDR3 is TGTGCCAGCAGTTACGGGGGCAGGGGACACGAGCAGTACTTC. It specifies CASSYGGRGHEQYF.

The chain uses TRBV19 and TRBJ1-4; D gene ambiguous. In germline, CDR1 is LNHDA, CDR2 SQIVND (reference sequence). The CDR3 is made up of 11 amino acids. V was cut by 3 bases and J by 7 bases, with 3 bases left in between. The CDR3 spells CASSISEKLFF. The CDR3, as DNA: TGTGCCAGTAGTATTAGTGAAAAACTGTTTTTT.

The rearrangement uses TRBV5-1 and TRBJ1-2; 8 nucleotides align to TRBD1. The length of the CDR3 is 14 residues. Germline V gives CDR1 SGHRS, CDR2 YFSETQ. V shed 4 bases and J 4 bases; nucleotides not matched to a gene: 6. For the CDR3, the DNA is TGCGCCAGCAGCCCCGGGACAGGTAGCTATGGCTACACCTTC. Its translation is CASSPGTGSYGYTF.

V usage is TRBV5-1 and J usage is TRBJ2-7; no firm D call. Deletions cut 5 bases from V and 2 bases from J, with 11 bases between. The CDR3 extends over 13 amino acids. Germline V gene lookup returns CDR1 SGHRS and CDR2 YFSETQ. The CDR3 loop reads CASRPGLTYEQYF. DNA for the CDR3: TGCGCCAGCAGACCTGGCTTAACCTACGAGCAGTACTTC.

The chain employs TRBV4-1 and TRBJ1-5, with D possibly being TRBD1 (5 bases). The V gene's germline CDR1 is MGHRA and CDR2 YSYEKL. The V end lost 0 bases, the J end lost 1 base, and 7 bases lay between the germline ends. The CDR3 loop spans 15 amino acids. The DNA for the CDR3 is TGCGCCAGCAGCCAAGACCAGGGAAGCAATCAGCCCCAGCATTTT. As protein: CASSQDQGSNQPQHF.

The J gene is TRBJ1-1, the V gene TRBV6-5, with a tentative D call TRBD1 (6 bases). Trimming removed 4 bases from V and 6 bases from J, with 12 bases in between. The CDR3 extends over 13 amino acids. Germline-derived CDR1 and CDR2 are MNHEY and SVGAGI. The CDR3 region has the DNA TGTGCCAGCAGTTTACAGGGTGGTGCTGAAGCTTTCTTT. Translated, it gives CASSLQGGAEAFF.

The rearrangement joins TRBV5-1 to TRBJ2-7, with TRBD1 identical over 9 bases. The CDR3 consists of 15 residues. Losses at the gene ends were 3 bases for V and 2 bases for J; bases not matched to a gene: 6. CDR1 is SGHRS and CDR2 is YFSETQ in the germline V gene. The CDR3 reads CASSSRTGAPYEQYF. The CDR3 DNA reads TGCGCCAGCAGCTCCCGGACAGGGGCCCCCTACGAGCAGTACTTC.

The table lists this clone with a count of one. The J gene is TRBJ1-1, the V gene TRBV18; 8 bases align to TRBD1. Germline V CDR1 and CDR2: KGHSH, LQKENI. This CDR3 has 16 amino acids. Trimming took 3 bases from V and 0 from J; bases not matched to a gene: 6. The CDR3 sequence: CASSPPRTGMNTEAFF. DNA of the CDR3: TGTGCCAGCTCACCCCCTAGGACAGGGATGAACACTGAAGCTTTCTTT.

This CDR3 reads CASSLTGPLYSNQPQHF. Written as DNA, the CDR3 is TGTGCCAGCAGTTTGACAGGTCCGCTCTATAGCAATCAGCCCCAGCATTTT. The V call is TRBV27, the J call TRBJ1-5, with D possibly being TRBD1 (6 bases). V lost 3 bases and J 0 bases, leaving 15 bases between the germline ends. Per germline, CDR1 MNHEY and CDR2 SMNVEV (reference sequence). The CDR3 spans 17 residues.

The CDR3 DNA is TGTGCCAGCAGTTTTTTGGTGTTAGCGGGGACCTACTCCTACAATGAGCAGTTCTTC. Its translation is CASSFLVLAGTYSYNEQFF. The gene calls are TRBV28 and TRBJ2-1; 8 nucleotides match TRBD2. The V segment lost 3 bases and the J segment 0 bases; nucleotides outside the gene matches: 13. CDR3 length equals 19 residues. Per the germline V gene, CDR1 is MDHEN and CDR2 is SYDVKM.

The chain links TRBV28 to TRBJ2-7; D may be TRBD1 (6 bases). V lost 3 bases, J lost 0 bases, and 9 bases lay in between. The V gene's germline CDR1 is MDHEN and CDR2 SYDVKM. This CDR3 spans 14 amino acids. This CDR3 reads CASSFRDISYEQYF. For the CDR3, the DNA is TGTGCCAGCAGTTTCCGGGACATCTCCTACGAGCAGTACTTC. Combining the CDR3 with reference TRBV28 and TRBJ2-7 gives the whole variable domain DVKVTQSSRYLVKRTGEKVFLECVQDMDHENMFWYRQDPGLGLRLIYFSYDVKMKEKGDIPEGYSVSREKKERFSLILESASTNQTSMYLCASSFRDISYEQYFGPGTRLTVT.

The chain couples TRBV2 to TRBJ2-7; 13 nucleotides line up with TRBD2. With 7 bases clipped from V and 4 bases from J, the junction kept 4 bases outside the gene matches. Germline loops: CDR1 SNHLY, CDR2 FYNNEI. The CDR3 spans 14 residues. The CDR3 DNA is TGTGCCAGCATTTTGACTAGCGGGAGGTACGAGCAGTACTTC. Protein: CASILTSGRYEQYF. Looking up the rest from reference TRBV2 and TRBJ2-7 gives the full variable domain: EPEVTQTPSHQVTQMGQEVILRCVPISNHLYFYWYRQILGQKVEFLVSFYNNEISEKSEIFDDQFSVERPDGSNFTLKIRSTKLEDSAMYFCASILTSGRYEQYFGPGTRLTVT.

V and J are TRBV28 and TRBJ2-1, with 9 bases identical to TRBD1. The CDR3 spans 15 residues. Germline V gives CDR1 MDHEN, CDR2 SYDVKM. Trimming took 2 bases from V and 3 from J; bases not matched to a gene: 2. For the CDR3, the DNA is TGTGCCAGCAGTTTAGGACAGGGGTTCTACAATGAGCAGTTCTTC. It is translated as CASSLGQGFYNEQFF.

The chain uses TRBV2 and TRBJ2-1; D is possibly TRBD1 (6 bases). The CDR3 covers 14 residues. V was shortened by 6 bases and J by 2 bases, with 11 bases between the two germline ends. Germline CDR1 is SNHLY and CDR2 is FYNNEI. The CDR3 loop reads CASRPRDTYNEQFF. CDR3 nucleotide sequence: TGTGCCAGCAGGCCCCGGGACACCTACAATGAGCAGTTCTTC. The full variable domain, in which reference TRBV2 and TRBJ2-1 provide the parts outside the CDR3, is EPEVTQTPSHQVTQMGQEVILRCVPISNHLYFYWYRQILGQKVEFLVSFYNNEISEKSEIFDDQFSVERPDGSNFTLKIRSTKLEDSAMYFCASRPRDTYNEQFFGPGTRLTVL.

The rearrangement uses TRBV5-1 and TRBJ2-7; 7 bases map to TRBD1. The CDR3 runs to 15 residues. V shed 5 bases, J shed 5 bases, and the junction held 13 bases outside the gene matches. Germline V lookup: CDR1 SGHRS, CDR2 YFSETQ. In nucleotides, the CDR3 is TGCGCCAGCAGAAGGGAAAGACAGGGCTGGGACGAGCAGTACTTC. This encodes CASRRERQGWDEQYF.

CDR3 region: CARPGTGMNEQYF. The CDR3 nucleotides read TGTGCCAGACCTGGGACAGGGATGAACGAGCAGTACTTC. The rearrangement joins TRBV5-3 to TRBJ2-7, with 9 bases matching TRBD1. TRBV5-3 falls under the ORF class, with uncertain function. J gave up 5 bases and V 7 bases, and 7 bases lay outside the gene matches. The CDR3 is 13 amino acids.

V usage is TRBV19 and J usage is TRBJ1-5; D may be TRBD1 (5 bases). Germline V gene lookup returns CDR1 LNHDA and CDR2 SQIVND (reference sequence). V lost 6 bases to trimming and J lost 6 bases, with 12 bases between them. This CDR3 comprises 13 residues. CDR3 residues: CASRYGGGQPQHF. In DNA form, the CDR3 reads TGTGCCAGTAGGTACGGGGGAGGTCAGCCCCAGCATTTT.

The chain links TRBV4-1 to TRBJ2-1, with TRBD2 matching 9 bases. Unmatched junction bases numbered 12, after V lost 3 bases and J lost 6 bases. The CDR3 is made up of 17 amino acids. Germline CDR1 is MGHRA and CDR2 is YSYEKL. CDR3 in DNA: TGCGCCAGCAGCCATGCTTTACGCGGGAGGGCCAGCAATGAGCAGTTCTTC. It specifies CASSHALRGRASNEQFF.

The chain joins TRBV6-1 to TRBJ2-1; 7 bases are shared with TRBD1. V gave up 6 bases and J gave up 4 bases; unmatched junction bases: 3. Per germline, CDR1 MNHNS and CDR2 SASEGT. The CDR3 spans 13 residues. Here the CDR3 DNA reads TGTGCCAGCAGATCGGGACAGTACAATGAGCAGTTCTTC. Residues: CASRSGQYNEQFF.

The gene calls are TRBV5-1 and TRBJ1-1; the D is unclear. CDR1 is SGHRS and CDR2 is YFSETQ in the germline V gene. CDR3 length: 13 residues. V lost 6 bases to trimming and J lost 5 bases, with 14 bases between them. This CDR3 is CASKVEGKTEAFF. The CDR3 DNA reads TGCGCCAGCAAAGTGGAGGGTAAGACTGAAGCTTTCTTT.

This sequence joins TRBV2 and TRBJ2-3; 11 bases are a match to TRBD2. Trimming took 5 bases from V and 0 from J; bases not matched to a gene: 4. This CDR3 has 16 amino acids. The V gene's germline CDR1 is SNHLY and CDR2 FYNNEI. As DNA, the CDR3 is TGTGCCAGCAGTAGTTGGACTAGCGGGAGCACAGATACGCAGTATTTT. It encodes CASSSWTSGSTDTQYF.

The CDR3: CASSPQGQEAFF. As DNA, the CDR3 is TGCGCCAGCAGCCCCCAAGGACAGGAAGCTTTCTTT. The J gene is TRBJ1-1, the V gene TRBV5-1, with D possibly TRBD1 on 6 matching bases. Trimming took off 4 bases at V and 8 bases at J, with 12 bases between the two ends. Looked up from germline, CDR1 is SGHRS and CDR2 is YFSETQ. This CDR3 is 12 amino acids long.

The sample holds a few counts of this clone. The chain uses TRBV10-3 and TRBJ1-5, with TRBD1 as a possible D gene (6 bases). The CDR3 length is 11 residues. CDR1 and CDR2 (germline): ENHRY, SYGVKD. Trimming left V 6 bases short and J 11 bases short, with 11 bases between. CDR3 sequence: CAISSGTTQHF. In DNA, the CDR3 is TGTGCCATCAGCTCCGGGACAACCCAGCATTTT.